This T cell receptor beta chain derives from a study of blood T cell repertoires in COVID-19. CDR1 and CDR2 (germline): LGHNT, FRNRAP. CDR3 size: 15 residues. V was clipped by 4 bases and J by 0 bases, with 10 bases between them. In the source study's methods: Using reference gene primer amplification, nucleated cell counts were estimated. Profiled with immunoSEQ multiplex PCR; TCRdb holds only in-frame clones, not every one. Clonal size and the V and J genes are those of that table, whereas D and trimming came from the DNA. In the table there are 200,000 to 250,000 clones, around 86% of which are singletons. Participants came from 24 US areas, aged about 18 to 89 years. Clinical history as reported by participants underpinned cohort assignment.

The V and J genes are TRBV12-5 and TRBJ1-5; possible D gene TRBD1, 6 bases. Sequenced sample: PBMCs or T cells enriched from blood (not recorded which). This clonotype originated in a woman in her 40s with acute COVID-19. CDR3 bases: TGTGCTAGTGGTTCCAAGGACAGTAGCAATCAGCCCCAGCATTTT. Protein: CASGSKDSSNQPQHF.